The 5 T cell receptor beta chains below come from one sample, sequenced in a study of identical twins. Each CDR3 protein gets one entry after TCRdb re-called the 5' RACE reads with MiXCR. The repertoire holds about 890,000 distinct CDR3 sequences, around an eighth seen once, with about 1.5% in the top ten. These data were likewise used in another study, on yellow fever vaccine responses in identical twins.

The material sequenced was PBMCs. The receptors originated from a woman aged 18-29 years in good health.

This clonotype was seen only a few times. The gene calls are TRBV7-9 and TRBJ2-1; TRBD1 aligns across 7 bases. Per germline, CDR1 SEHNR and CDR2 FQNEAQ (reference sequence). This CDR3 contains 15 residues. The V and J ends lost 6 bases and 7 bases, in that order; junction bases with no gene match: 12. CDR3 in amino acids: CASRQGAGGQNEQFF. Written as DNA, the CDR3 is TGTGCCAGCAGACAAGGGGCAGGGGGTCAAAATGAGCAGTTCTTC. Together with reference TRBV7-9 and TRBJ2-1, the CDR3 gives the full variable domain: DTGVSQNPRHKITKRGQNVTFRCDPISEHNRLYWYRQTLGQGPEFLTYFQNEAQLEKSRLLSDRFSAERPKGSFSTLEIQRTEQGDSAMYLCASRQGAGGQNEQFFGPGTRLTVL.

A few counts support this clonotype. The CDR3 DNA sequence: TGTGCCAGCAGCTTTGGGAACAACAATCTCGTCCAAGAGACCCAGTACTTC. It yields the protein CASSFGNNNLVQETQYF. The rearrangement links TRBV11-2 to TRBJ2-5; D is unresolved. Germline V gene lookup returns CDR1 SGHAT and CDR2 FQNNGV. The CDR3 loop spans 17 amino acids. V dropped 3 bases and J dropped 1 base, with 18 bases sitting between them.

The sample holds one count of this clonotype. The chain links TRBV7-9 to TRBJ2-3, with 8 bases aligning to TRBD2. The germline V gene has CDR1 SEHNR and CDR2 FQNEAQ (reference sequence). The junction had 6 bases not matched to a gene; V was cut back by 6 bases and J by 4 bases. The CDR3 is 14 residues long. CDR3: CASRFSGDPDTQYF. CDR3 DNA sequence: TGTGCCAGCAGATTTAGCGGGGACCCAGATACGCAGTATTTT.

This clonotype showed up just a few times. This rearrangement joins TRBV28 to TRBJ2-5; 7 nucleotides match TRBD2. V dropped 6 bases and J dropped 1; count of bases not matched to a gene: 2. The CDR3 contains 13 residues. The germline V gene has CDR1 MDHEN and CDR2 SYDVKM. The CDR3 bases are TGTGCCAGCAGGTGGGGGGGCCAAGAGACCCAGTACTTC. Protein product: CASRWGGQETQYF.

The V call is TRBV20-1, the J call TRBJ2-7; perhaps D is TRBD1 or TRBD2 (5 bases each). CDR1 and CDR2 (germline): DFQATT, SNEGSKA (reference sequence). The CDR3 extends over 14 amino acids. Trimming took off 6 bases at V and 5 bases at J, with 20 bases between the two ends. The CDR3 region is CSAGPDEGLHEQYV. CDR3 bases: TGCAGTGCGGGACCGGACGAGGGGCTCCACGAGCAGTACGTC.